This T cell receptor (beta chain) was observed in a study of blood T cell repertoires in COVID-19. Sequencing used immunoSEQ multiplex PCR; TCRdb keeps in-frame clones, though not all of them. Here the sample spans approximately 140,000 clones, around nine tenths being singletons. Trimming cost V 6 bases and J 10 bases; bases outside gene matches: 11. The CDR3 has 13 residues. Sequencing input: peripheral blood. The clonotype comes from a man in his 60s with active or convalescent COVID-19. The chain recombines TRBV12-3 or TRBV12-4 with TRBJ1-2, with 7 bases aligning to TRBD1. The CDR3 reads CASSLPGQRDYTF. The DNA of the CDR3 is TGTGCCAGCAGCCTTCCGGGACAGAGAGACTACACCTTC.